One and the same sample provided the 5 T cell receptor beta chains below, sequenced in a study of blood T cells in healthy people across ages. A sample-barcoded 5' primer and a J-beta primer mix were used in a second PCR of about 7 to 12 cycles. TCRdb analysed the 5' RACE reads with MiXCR anew, one entry per CDR3 protein. The sample includes more than 450,000 distinct CDR3 sequences, about 27% seen only once; the top ten take approximately 3.6%. These data were likewise used in another study, on T cells of mothers and their children.

The source material was blood. These TCRs come from a boy younger than 10 in good health.

J is TRBJ2-7 and V is TRBV6-2 or TRBV6-3, with D perhaps given as TRBD1 or TRBD2 (5 bases each). Trimming removed 7 bases from V and 3 bases from J, with 13 bases in between. The CDR3 consists of 13 residues. CDR1 and CDR2 from the germline V gene are MNHEY and SVGEGT. Here the CDR3 DNA reads TGTGCCAGCACCACGGGACCGATCTACGAGCAGTACTTC. It is translated as CASTTGPIYEQYF.

The chain is built from TRBV4-3 and TRBJ2-2; D may correspond to TRBD1 or TRBD2 (6 bases each). This CDR3 is 17 amino acids long. Germline V gives CDR1 LGHNA, CDR2 YSLEER. The CDR3 protein is CTSSQDGGPTLAGELFF. DNA for the CDR3: TGCACTAGCAGCCAGGACGGGGGCCCGACATTGGCCGGGGAGCTGTTTTTT.

This chain uses TRBV20-1 with TRBJ2-4; D is perhaps TRBD2 (5 bases). The CDR3 extends over 15 amino acids. CDR1 is DFQATT, CDR2 SNEGSKA, per germline (reference sequence). V lost 5 bases and J 0 bases, leaving 14 bases between the germline ends. CDR3 sequence reads: CSAPERLLAKNIQYF. CDR3 nucleotides: TGCAGTGCTCCTGAGCGGTTACTAGCCAAAAACATTCAGTACTTC.

The chain recombines TRBV9 with TRBJ1-1; no clear D. The ends were cut back, 0 bases at V and 0 bases at J, with 12 bases in the middle. Germline V gene data show CDR1 as SGDLS and CDR2 as YYNGEE. The CDR3 runs 16 residues. CDR3 DNA: TGTGCCAGCAGCGTAGGAGGCAGGCTCATGAACACTGAAGCTTTCTTT. Translation gives CASSVGGRLMNTEAFF.

The CDR3 DNA reads as TGCAGCGTTGAGGGTAGGGGCAGTGCGGCCAAAAACATTCAGTACTTC. It specifies CSVEGRGSAAKNIQYF. The chain combines TRBV29-1 with TRBJ2-4, with D maybe TRBD1 (5 bases). The V end was cut by 3 bases, the J end by 1 base, with 16 bases between. Per germline, CDR1 SQVTM and CDR2 ANQGSEA. The CDR3 is 16 residues long.